The sequence of this T cell receptor beta chain was determined in a study of cytomegalovirus exposure and HLA in healthy donors (dated by TCRdb to about 2017). For context, the study as a whole: According to an earlier analysis of a few hundred of the donors, about 179 million T cells yielded over 100 million unique TCR beta sequences and about 300 Gb of sequence data. An early release covering roughly 640 HLA-typed donors comprised approximately 290 gigabases of sequencing data and about 90 million unique TCR sequences. Among the approximately 430 genotyped donors, around 81% belonged to the genetic ancestry cluster associated with self-reported Caucasian donors. The aim of the study was to test whether cataloging public T cell receptors could identify signatures of past pathogen exposure. The T cell repertoires of 550 to 850 subjects were profiled by immunosequencing and related to cytomegalovirus serostatus. Along with the roughly 670-subject first cohort, a separate validation cohort of around 120 different subjects was used. To predict cytomegalovirus infection status, the study brought together high-throughput TCR immunosequencing, statistical association of individual TCRs with disease status, and machine learning. A later analysis re-examined previously published TCR beta repertoires from more than 550 donors and added high-resolution HLA genotyping to investigate patterns of TCR occurrence. Rather than using new phenotypic data, the later analysis identified candidate immune exposures from TCR beta sequences and from how often those sequences occurred across donors. An earlier analysis of roughly 580 of the donors used high-throughput TCR beta sequencing to judge whether each TCR beta V gene segment behaved as functional or pseudogenic. Donor age, sex, ethnicity and CMV serostatus were collected together with the repertoire data. A later genetic analysis took genome-wide SNP genotypes for about 55% of the 666 donors and used that subset as a discovery cohort. All discovery cohort repertoires had been generated on a single sequencing platform. HLA typing covered class I and class II loci at four-digit resolution. Typing coverage differed by locus: A, B, C, DRB1 and DQB1 were typed in roughly 620-630 donors, DQA1 in about 500, DPA1 in some 570, and DPB1 in around 440. Five DR-DQ haplotypes were treated as single units for association and clustering because of strong linkage in the cohort. Among some 410 genotyped donors of the cohort, an average of about 220,000 unique TCR beta nucleotide sequences was sequenced per donor, of which roughly 17% were non-productive. What the work shows at the level of the full study, not this receptor alone: Because counts were too low, roughly 18 rarely observed V segments, including chromosome 9 orphons, were left out of the earlier analysis of roughly 600 of the donors. According to the authors, the approach could potentially be generalized to other disease states and immunological phenotypes. A few of the identified cytomegalovirus-associated TCR beta chains were confirmed in vitro to be specific for cytomegalovirus antigens. Cytomegalovirus status was reported to be diagnosed by the classifier with high specificity and sensitivity in both the original and validation cohorts. CMV serostatus was the only immune exposure information available for the cohort. A further reported finding was that TCR beta sequences accurately predicted the HLA-A and HLA-B alleles for most subjects in the first cohort. The presence/absence analyses assumed that sequencing depth was roughly uniform across donors, and that assumption may not be true. According to a later analysis, parvovirus B19, influenza, CMV and Epstein-Barr virus appeared linked to several top co-occurrence clusters. Because HLA typing was unavailable for some donors at each locus, only the typed subset was used in association tests. In a later analysis, around 17,000 TCR beta sequences were associated with specific HLA alleles at a false discovery rate of 0.05. Because the 87-base-pair reads could not distinguish some IMGT-functional V segments, including TRBV6-2 and TRBV6-3, those segments were excluded. In a later analysis, most CMV-associated TCR beta chains were found to appear HLA-restricted, with HLA associations seemingly driven largely by CMV exposure. A total of 150 to 200 TCR beta chains were listed by the study as associated with cytomegalovirus. The sequencing pipeline was judged likely to have produced a cluster of highly shared sequence variants as a technical artifact. In a later genetic analysis, a missense DCLRE1C variant was associated with V-gene and J-gene trimming of TCR beta chains, and the association was replicated in an independent cohort. Most TCR sequences were observed very rarely across donors, whereas some public TCRs were present in many individuals. A later analysis found that TCR association rates varied across HLA loci, with DRB1 alleles showing the most associated TCRs and HLA-C alleles the fewest. A later analysis found that HLA-associated TCR beta chains were more clonally expanded and had lower generation probabilities than equally common non-associated chains. According to a later genetic analysis, donors in an Asian-associated ancestry cluster had fewer N-insertions in productive TCRs than the approximately 710-donor mean. Linkage disequilibrium might explain the correlated functional status among segregating V segments, but an unknown experimental factor could not be excluded. In an earlier analysis of under 600 of the donors, most TCR beta V segments were observed in productive rearrangements about 90% or about 30% of the time, broadly matching IMGT annotations. In this cohort, only TCR beta chains were sequenced, and detectable features were limited by the absence of alpha or paired-chain data. When HLA alleles, especially DR and DQ, strongly co-occurred, TCR associations were difficult to assign to individual alleles.

In total, over 600 healthy bone marrow donors made up the cohort. At the time of sampling, all cohort members were nominally healthy, though unrecorded immune exposures were likely present. The donor tested CMV seropositive, placing the donor among the 250 to 350 seropositive members of the cohort. Every donor gave a peripheral blood sample, and the peripheral blood mononuclear cells from that sample were used for TCR beta sequencing. Genomic DNA was extracted from the blood cell samples with the Qiagen DNeasy Blood Extraction Kit. The germline V gene encodes CDR1 KGHSH and CDR2 LQKENI. Trimming removed 4 bases from V and 9 bases from J; the gene matches leave 14 bases unexplained. From the cysteine up to the phenylalanine, the CDR3 has a length of 15 residues. The only DNA kept is the CDR3, 45 bases in frame from the first base. The library was produced with the immunoSEQ multiplex PCR assay. For the multiplex PCR, a mixture combining 60 forward primers for TCR Vbeta segments and 13 reverse primers for TCR Jbeta segments was used. Amplification of the CDR3 region of rearranged TCR beta genes was performed with a multiplex PCR assay on genomic DNA. On the Illumina HiSeq System, the amplified TCR beta libraries were sequenced as 87-base-pair reads. The authors' pipeline ran thus. A later analysis tallied 75 million to 95 million unique TCR beta chains across the 700 or so repertoires, and around 9.9 million of those chains were shared by two or more donors. Raw reads were error-corrected and collapsed into unique sequences by a nearest-neighbor algorithm in which closely related sequences were merged to remove PCR and sequencing errors. To assign V, D and J gene segments, CDR3 sequences were aligned to IMGT reference sequences. For a sequence to be retained, a match of at least six nucleotides to both a V gene segment and a J gene segment was required. A rearrangement was called productive if the CDR3 had no stop codons and remained in frame with V and J, and every other rearrangement was called non-productive. CDR3 was defined by IMGT convention, running from the second conserved V-encoded cysteine to the conserved J-encoded phenylalanine. The earlier analysis of about 640 of the donors excluded any sequence lacking an unambiguous match to a single V gene segment. An earlier analysis of just under 600 of the donors called V segments functional above 56.7% productive rearrangements and segregating when the between-donor standard deviation exceeded 5%. A statistical classification framework was built for diagnosing cytomegalovirus status from the catalog of TCR beta chain sequences. In a later analysis, V and J genes were assigned by comparing TCR nucleotide sequences against IMGT/GENE-DB human TR gene sequences. In a later analysis, CDR3 sequences and most-parsimonious VDJ recombination scenarios were assigned using the TCRdist pipeline. In a later analysis, each TCR beta chain was defined by its CDR3 amino acid sequence together with its V-gene family, and reads lacking a unique V-gene family were excluded. To address suspected cross-contamination and a sequencing artifact, a later analysis removed under 600 highly shared, low-generation-probability nucleotide sequences. In a later analysis, a clonal expansion index was calculated for each public chain from normalized within-repertoire ranks of inferred template counts. Generation probabilities in a later analysis came from a VDJ recombination model fitted to out-of-frame rearrangements, and those results were checked against IGoR. Hypergeometric tests were used in a later analysis to score TCR-TCR, TCR-HLA and TCR-CMV co-occurrence, with a repertoire-size bias correction applied to the TCR pairs. To estimate false discovery rates, a later analysis permuted the HLA or CMV assignments 20 times. A later analysis grouped co-occurring TCRs with DBSCAN, adding TCRdist sequence similarity when clustering within HLA-allele-positive subsets. Co-occurrence clustering excluded repertoires with fewer than 30,000 or more than 120,000 public chains, plus five with anomalous nucleotide sharing. TCRdb obtained this table from immuneACCESS and retained in-frame rearrangements with V and J assigned. These tables miss some clones; where compared with another copy, unresolved V genes account for less than half of the shortfall, and the remainder is unexplained. D and trimming were read from the DNA, whereas the V and J calls and clone size are those reported in that table. The table for this sample lists over 150,000 clones; 82% of them were counted only once. Roughly 10% of the sample is in the top ten clones.

With respect to this clone: Its antigen is still unknown. No base-level quality is on record; no much larger clone is a single base apart.

This receptor was identified in a man aged 50 or older in good health and CMV-seropositive. The rearrangement combines TRBV18 with TRBJ2-7, and 8 bases in between align with TRBD2. Source material: PBMCs. CDR3 loop: CASSRVSGDPAGQYF. Here is the DNA: TGTGCCAGCTCACGTGTTAGCGGGGACCCTGCGGGGCAGTACTTC.